One and the same sample provided the 19 T cell receptor beta chains below, sequenced in a study of response to subunit inactivated influenza vaccine. TCRdb re-derived calls from the RT-PCR reads in MiXCR, one entry per CDR3 protein. This table has hundreds of thousands of distinct CDR3 sequences, about 15% appearing once. The sample in question was PBMCs from blood, obtained about 13 days after vaccination. The receptors were sampled from a man aged 50-59 years who received an inactivated influenza vaccine.

Concerning this clonotype: Compared with germline, one end of the junction differs, possibly owing to a read error. The chain uses TRBV4-2 and TRBJ1-1; D uncertain. This CDR3 is built from 13 residues. Germline assignment: CDR1 LGHNA and CDR2 YNFKEQ. The CDR3 here is CASSQVTDTEAFF. The CDR3 DNA follows: TGTGCCAGCAGTCAAGTTACAGACACTGAAGCTTTCTTT.

This clonotype was detected only a few times. The rearrangement uses TRBV12-3 or TRBV12-4 and TRBJ1-1; 11 nucleotides align to TRBD1. The V segment lost 4 bases and the J segment 0 bases; nucleotides outside the gene matches: 4. There are 16 residues in the CDR3. This CDR3 is CASSWTGGGLNTEAFF. The CDR3 DNA reads TGTGCCAGCAGTTGGACAGGGGGCGGGTTGAACACTGAAGCTTTCTTT.

This clonotype was seen more than once but under ten times. V gene TRBV28 combines with J gene TRBJ2-5, with 12 bases matching TRBD2. The CDR3 covers 15 residues. Looked up from germline, CDR1 is MDHEN and CDR2 is SYDVKM. V trimming: 5 bases; J trimming: 2 bases; junction bases outside the gene matches: 3. The DNA of the CDR3 is TGTGCCAGCAGTACTAGCGGGGGGACTCAAGAGACCCAGTACTTC. Residues: CASSTSGGTQETQYF. The complete variable domain, with remaining parts taken from reference TRBV28 and TRBJ2-5, reads DVKVTQSSRYLVKRTGEKVFLECVQDMDHENMFWYRQDPGLGLRLIYFSYDVKMKEKGDIPEGYSVSREKKERFSLILESASTNQTSMYLCASSTSGGTQETQYFGPGTRLLVL.

This chain connects TRBV7-2 to TRBJ2-2; 9 bases are a match to TRBD2. The germline V gene encodes CDR1 SGHTA and CDR2 FQGNSA. The CDR3 covers 15 residues. The trim removed 2 bases at V and 4 bases at J, leaving 2 bases unmatched. The CDR3 spells CASSLLRGGTGELFF. Here the CDR3 DNA reads TGTGCCAGCAGCTTATTGCGGGGGGGCACCGGGGAGCTGTTTTTT.

V gene TRBV14 combines with J gene TRBJ2-3; D is uncertain. The CDR3 runs to 13 residues. Trimming removed 4 bases from V and 4 bases from J, with 9 bases in between. CDR1 SGHDN and CDR2 FVKESK come from the germline V gene. The CDR3 region is CASSPRLADTQYF. CDR3 bases: TGTGCCAGCAGCCCCAGGCTCGCAGATACGCAGTATTTT.

The chain uses TRBV9 and TRBJ2-5; TRBD2 aligns across 8 bases. Germline lookup yields CDR1 SGDLS and CDR2 YYNGEE. Trimming at V came to 0 bases and at J to 1 base, leaving 11 bases not matched to a gene. This CDR3 comprises 18 residues. The CDR3 reads CASSVGVSGTTSQETQYF. The CDR3 DNA reads as TGTGCCAGCAGCGTAGGGGTTAGCGGGACGACCTCCCAAGAGACCCAGTACTTC.

This clonotype was seen a few times. The chain carries TRBV7-2 and TRBJ1-1; D ambiguous. The CDR3 contains 14 residues. The V and J ends lost 5 bases and 4 bases respectively, with 14 bases between them. The germline V gene has CDR1 SGHTA and CDR2 FQGNSA. The CDR3 DNA reads as TGTGCCAGCAGCATAGAGGCGACGGTCACTGAAGCTTTCTTT. The encoded protein is CASSIEATVTEAFF. The full variable domain, rest sourced from reference TRBV7-2 and TRBJ1-1, is GAGVSQSPSNKVTEKGKDVELRCDPISGHTALYWYRQSLGQGLEFLIYFQGNSAPDKSGLPSDRFSAERTGGSVSTLTIQRTQQEDSAVYLCASSIEATVTEAFFGQGTRLTVV.

This clonotype was detected only a few times. This chain connects TRBV2 to TRBJ2-7; 7 bases are shared with TRBD1. Germline V gene sequence: CDR1 SNHLY, CDR2 FYNNEI. The CDR3 contains 13 residues. The J segment lost 4 bases and the V segment lost 2 bases, leaving 2 bases of the junction unmatched. The CDR3 spells CASSEIRGYEQYF. The CDR3 nucleotides read TGTGCCAGCAGTGAAATCAGGGGGTACGAGCAGTACTTC. Together with reference TRBV2 and TRBJ2-7, the CDR3 gives the full variable domain: EPEVTQTPSHQVTQMGQEVILRCVPISNHLYFYWYRQILGQKVEFLVSFYNNEISEKSEIFDDQFSVERPDGSNFTLKIRSTKLEDSAMYFCASSEIRGYEQYFGPGTRLTVT.

The chain combines TRBV12-3 or TRBV12-4 with TRBJ2-7; 11 nucleotides align to TRBD2. The CDR3 is 13 residues long. With V trimmed by 3 bases and J by 6 bases, 1 base remained unmatched. The CDR3 DNA reads as TGTGCCAGCAGTTTGACTAGCGGGATCGAGCAGTACTTC. It encodes CASSLTSGIEQYF.

The V and J genes are TRBV7-2 and TRBJ1-1; maybe TRBD1 (6 bases). V was pared by 5 bases and J by 5 bases, with 15 bases between. The CDR3 runs to 14 residues. The germline CDR1 and CDR2 sequences are SGHTA and FQGNSA. CDR3 residues: CASSLTGRKTEAFF. In nucleotides, the CDR3 is TGTGCCAGCAGCCTTACAGGGAGGAAAACTGAAGCTTTCTTT.

As concerns this clonotype: A much larger clone lies a single base off, so this may be a read error. The gene calls are TRBV20-1 and TRBJ2-7; D may be TRBD2 (5 bases). The CDR3 loop spans 14 amino acids. Germline-derived CDR1 and CDR2 are DFQATT and SNEGSKA (reference sequence). CDR3 coding DNA: TGCAGTACTAGAGGTGCTAGCCGGCCCTACGAGCAGTACTTC. Protein: CSTRGASRPYEQYF.

The gene calls are TRBV6-1 and TRBJ1-5, with 9 nucleotides matching TRBD1. CDR1 is MNHNS and CDR2 is SASEGT in the germline V gene. With V trimmed by 4 bases and J by 4 bases, 2 bases remained unmatched. The CDR3 is made up of 14 amino acids. The CDR3 DNA sequence: TGTGCCAGCAGTGGGACAGGGGAGAATCAGCCCCAGCATTTT. Translation gives CASSGTGENQPQHF.

The chain uses TRBV9 and TRBJ2-1, with D perhaps given as TRBD1 or TRBD2 (5 bases each). The CDR3 runs 19 residues. Germline V gives CDR1 SGDLS, CDR2 YYNGEE. The germline V and J ends were trimmed by 4 bases and 0 bases, with 23 bases remaining between them. CDR3 protein: CASSSTGTRLFSSYNEQFF. DNA of the CDR3: TGTGCCAGCAGCTCCACCGGGACCCGACTTTTTAGCTCCTACAATGAGCAGTTCTTC.

The chain is built from TRBV7-9 and TRBJ2-7, with TRBD1 identical over 10 bases. This CDR3 is 16 amino acids long. Germline CDR1 is SEHNR and CDR2 is FQNEAQ (reference sequence). The junction had 14 bases not matched to a gene; V was cut back by 5 bases and J by 7 bases. The CDR3: CASSLTGTGASGEQYF. The CDR3 region has the DNA TGTGCCAGCAGCCTTACCGGGACAGGGGCATCGGGAGAGCAGTACTTC.

J is TRBJ2-3 and V is TRBV29-1; TRBD2 is a possible D gene (5 bases). Germline loops: CDR1 SQVTM, CDR2 ANQGSEA. The CDR3 runs 13 residues. Between the trimmed V and J ends, which lost 8 bases and 4 bases, there was a span of 16 bases. CDR3 protein: CSSRGGRADTQYF. The DNA for the CDR3 is TGCAGCTCCCGCGGTGGGAGAGCAGATACGCAGTATTTT.

This clonotype was observed a handful of times. V and J are TRBV20-1 and TRBJ2-7; TRBD2 might be the D (5 bases). Germline-derived CDR1 and CDR2 are DFQATT and SNEGSKA (reference sequence). Trimming took off 2 bases at V and 1 base at J, with 12 bases between the two ends. CDR3 length equals 14 residues. The CDR3 reads CSARSQRGSYEQYF. The CDR3 DNA reads as TGCAGTGCTAGAAGTCAACGGGGTTCCTACGAGCAGTACTTC.

This chain uses TRBV5-6 with TRBJ1-2; no clear D. V was clipped by 1 base and J by 1 base, with 11 bases between them. The CDR3 is 15 amino acids. Looked up from germline, CDR1 is SGHDT and CDR2 is YYEEEE. The CDR3 is CASSLPGTYNYGYTF. CDR3 nucleotide sequence: TGTGCCAGCAGCTTGCCGGGTACTTATAACTATGGCTACACCTTC.

This chain joins TRBV12-3 or TRBV12-4 and TRBJ1-1, with D hard to call. V was trimmed by 7 bases and J by 3 bases, leaving 18 bases between them. The CDR3 is 15 amino acids. The CDR3 bases are TGTGCCAGCACCCCCTCGGGAAATTCGGACACTGAAGCTTTCTTT. Amino acid sequence: CASTPSGNSDTEAFF.

This clonotype was found a few times. The J gene is TRBJ2-3, the V gene TRBV24-1, with TRBD2 identical over 8 bases. Germline CDR1 KGHDR, CDR2 SFDVKD. CDR3 length: 18 amino acids. V lost 7 bases to trimming and J lost 0 bases; unmatched junction nucleotides: 14. CDR3 nucleotides: TGTGCCACCAGCGGGCCCTCGGGAGCGGGGGTAAGCACAGATACGCAGTATTTT. This translates into CATSGPSGAGVSTDTQYF.